This section outlines one T cell receptor (beta chain) sequence together with its context. Antigen: not known. A far larger clone is a single base away, which makes a read error likely. The source of the sample is a study of prognosis after radiotherapy for stage I lung cancer. The overall study: Metastases at distant sites emerged in several patients after radiotherapy, at a median of 7 months, whereas approximately 14 showed no significant progression.

The germline gives CDR1 MNHGY, CDR2 SAAAGT. This CDR3 comprises 16 residues. V shed 5 bases and J shed 6 bases, with 19 bases lying between them. From genomic DNA, TCR beta CDR3 was amplified by two-round multiplex PCR. Individual primers that were specific to each TRBV and TRBJ gene served in first-round PCR. TCRdb called the multiplex PCR reads again in MiXCR, with one record for every CDR3 protein. The repertoire consists of about 36,000 distinct CDR3 sequences, with less than 40% occurring once and the leading ten covering approximately 16%. Study-wide results and caveats: Among patients who developed distant metastases, Shannon entropy after stereotactic body radiation therapy was lower. Patients with and without metastases reportedly differed in TRBV and TRBJ gene usage frequencies. Median unique TCR clone counts of about 9,200 versus 6,500 showed a fall after stereotactic body radiation therapy.

The chain links TRBV6-8 to TRBJ2-2, with D possibly being TRBD1 or TRBD2 (5 bases each). Specimen: PBMCs, collected before or after stereotactic body radiation therapy (not recorded which). The receptor was isolated from a donor over 45 with non-small cell lung cancer. The CDR3 region is CASSESVGVGSGELFF. CDR3 coding DNA: TGTGCCAGCAGTGAGAGTGTGGGGGTCGGGTCCGGGGAGCTGTTTTTT.